This paragraph covers one TCR beta chain sequence. This sample stems from a study of blood T cell repertoires in COVID-19. Whole-study context: Acute and convalescent COVID-19 samples came from the United States, Italy and Spain. Nucleic acid was either cDNA or gDNA, and it came from T cells, B-cell-depleted T cells, or PBMCs.

Authors' analysis steps: Estimation of nucleated cell counts was performed using reference gene primer amplification. Sequenced by immunoSEQ multiplex PCR; TCRdb stores in-frame clones only, minus some. D and trimming come from the DNA, and the V and J calls and clone size come from that table. The sample lists about 330,000 clones; over 75% were seen once. CDR1 is KGHDR, CDR2 SFDVKD, per germline. This CDR3 has 13 amino acids. Trimming stripped 10 bases from V and 1 base from J, with 12 bases between. Sequencing was done on a sample of peripheral blood. This TCR was sampled from a human donor in a cohort sampled during active COVID-19. J is TRBJ2-5 and V is TRBV24-1, with a possible D match to TRBD1 (6 bases). The CDR3 sequence: CATSGHPQETQYF. CDR3 sequence (DNA): TGTGCCACTTCGGGACACCCCCAAGAGACCCAGTACTTC.